This T cell receptor (beta chain) derives from a study of blood T cell repertoires in COVID-19. Germline lookup yields CDR1 SGHTA and CDR2 FQGNSA. The CDR3 extends over 12 amino acids. V lost 5 bases and J 13 bases, leaving 15 bases between the germline ends. This clone was counted at least ten times. Produced via immunoSEQ multiplex PCR; TCRdb's table is partial and in-frame only. The sample has about 160,000 clones; around 82% are singletons. The Seattle site enrolled patients during active infection and followed them longitudinally. This receptor was obtained from a woman between 35 and 50 years old with COVID-19, enrolled during active disease. This chain connects TRBV7-2 to TRBJ2-4; a weak D match, TRBD2 (6 bases). The specimen sequenced was peripheral blood. CDR3 region: CASSPHTAGQYF. The CDR3 region has the DNA TGTGCCAGCAGCCCTCATACAGCGGGCCAGTACTTC.